This T cell receptor (beta chain) stems from a study of blood T cell repertoires in COVID-19. Study-wide background: Acute and convalescent COVID-19 specimens originated in the United States, Italy and Spain. In each case, the material was cDNA or gDNA derived from T cells, B-cell-depleted T cells, or PBMCs.

The count of this clone is one. The CDR3 loop spans 15 amino acids. V lost 3 bases, J lost 5 bases, and 7 bases stayed unmatched. The germline CDR1 and CDR2 sequences are SGHDN and FVKESK. Methods used by the authors: Estimated nucleated cell counts came from reference gene primer amplification. Sequencing used immunoSEQ multiplex PCR; TCRdb keeps in-frame clones, though not all of them. The DNA gave D and trimming, while V, J and clone size come from that table. The repertoire holds more than 85,000 clones, with more than 60% as singletons. The chain combines TRBV14 with TRBJ2-5, with 9 bases aligning to TRBD1. Sequenced material: peripheral blood. The receptor's source is a man in his 70s with acute or convalescent COVID-19. The CDR3: CASSQWNRGQETQYF. In nucleotides, the CDR3 is TGTGCCAGCAGCCAGTGGAACAGGGGGCAGGAGACCCAGTACTTC.